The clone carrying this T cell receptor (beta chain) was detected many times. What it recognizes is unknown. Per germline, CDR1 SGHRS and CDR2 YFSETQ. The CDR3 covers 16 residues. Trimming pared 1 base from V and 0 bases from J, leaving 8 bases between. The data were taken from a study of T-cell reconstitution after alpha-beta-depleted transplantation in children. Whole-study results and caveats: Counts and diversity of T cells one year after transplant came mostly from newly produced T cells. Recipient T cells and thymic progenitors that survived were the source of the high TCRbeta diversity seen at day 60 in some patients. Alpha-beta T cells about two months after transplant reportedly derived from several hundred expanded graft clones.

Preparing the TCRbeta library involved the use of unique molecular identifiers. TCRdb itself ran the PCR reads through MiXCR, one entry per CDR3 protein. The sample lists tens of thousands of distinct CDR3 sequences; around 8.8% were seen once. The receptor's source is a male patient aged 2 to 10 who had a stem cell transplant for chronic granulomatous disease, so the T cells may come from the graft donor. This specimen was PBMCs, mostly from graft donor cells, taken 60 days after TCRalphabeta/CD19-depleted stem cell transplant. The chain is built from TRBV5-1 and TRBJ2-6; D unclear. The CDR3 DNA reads TGCGCCAGCAGCTTGTTTGGGGTCTCTGGGGCCAACGTCCTGACTTTC. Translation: CASSLFGVSGANVLTF.